The clone carrying this TCR beta chain turned up a few times. This sample was taken from a study of blood T cell repertoires in COVID-19. As for the study in general: COVID-19 samples, acute and convalescent, were from the United States, Italy and Spain. Sample material is recorded as cDNA or gDNA derived from T cells, B-cell-depleted T cells, or PBMCs.

The V gene lost 5 bases and the J gene lost 2 bases, with 9 bases spanning the gap. This CDR3 spans 13 amino acids. From germline, CDR1 is MRHNA and CDR2 SNTAGT. Per the study methods: For nucleated cells, counts were estimated from reference gene primer amplification. Only in-frame clones appear in the TCRdb table, and some are missing; sequencing was by immunoSEQ multiplex PCR. V, J and clone size were drawn from that table, and D and trimming were deduced from the DNA. The repertoire has 180,000 or so clones, 80% to 90% of them found once; the top ten carry around 8.2%. This TCR derives from a man aged 60 to 69 with acute or convalescent COVID-19. Sequenced material: peripheral blood. The chain links TRBV6-4 to TRBJ1-1; a possible D gene is TRBD1 (5 bases). CDR3 sequence: CASSQQVNTEAFF. In DNA, the CDR3 is TGTGCCAGCAGTCAACAGGTAAACACTGAAGCTTTCTTT.